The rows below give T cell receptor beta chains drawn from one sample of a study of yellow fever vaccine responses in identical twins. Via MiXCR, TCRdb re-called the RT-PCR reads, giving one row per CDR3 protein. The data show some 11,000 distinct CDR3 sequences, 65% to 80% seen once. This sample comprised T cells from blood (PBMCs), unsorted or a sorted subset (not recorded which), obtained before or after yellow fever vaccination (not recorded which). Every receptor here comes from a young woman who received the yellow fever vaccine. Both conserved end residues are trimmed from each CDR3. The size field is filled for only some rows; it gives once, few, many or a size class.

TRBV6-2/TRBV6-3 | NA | ASSNTYEQY
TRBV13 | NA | ASSPKYGARYEQY
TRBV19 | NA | ASSTDSYQETQY
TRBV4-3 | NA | ASSQVQGMGTEAF
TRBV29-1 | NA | SAVTSGSLYEQY
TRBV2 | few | ASSEAGYT
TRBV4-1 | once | ASSQVWPSTGELF
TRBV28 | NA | ASSPSTEAF
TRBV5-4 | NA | ASSVPGPTPYIYGYT
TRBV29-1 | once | SVKDNNYGYT
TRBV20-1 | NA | SARDRAGSSYEQY
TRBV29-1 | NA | SVETTTRTSGNTGELF
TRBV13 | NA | ASRPDGSRSNEQF
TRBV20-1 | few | SAIRDRGLSIGSNTEAF
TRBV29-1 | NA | SGGLAGVNEQF
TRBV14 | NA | ASSQEGPWQGARGYT
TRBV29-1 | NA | SVEGRNEQF
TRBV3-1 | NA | ASSQSTGYNEKLF
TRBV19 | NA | ASTSGNEQF
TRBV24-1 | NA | ATGTGEYNEQF
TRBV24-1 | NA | ATSDLEGQENTEAF
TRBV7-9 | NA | ASSPRDRVKLDTQY
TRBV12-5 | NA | ASEPRGASHGYT
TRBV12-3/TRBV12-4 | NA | ASSPGVENQPQH
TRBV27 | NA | ASTADREGNQPQH
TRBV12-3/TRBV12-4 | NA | ASRPGYLNEQY
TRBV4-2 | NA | ASSQGEVTEAF
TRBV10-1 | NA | ASSEDGTGGLHTQY
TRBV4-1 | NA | ASSQWDRGNQPQH
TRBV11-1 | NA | ASSPYQETQY
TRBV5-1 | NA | ASSLSVGTGLQTQY
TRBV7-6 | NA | ASTPGRVSSYNEQF
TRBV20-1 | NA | TRDSLEDTEAF
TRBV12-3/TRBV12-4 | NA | ASSLAGNSYNEQF
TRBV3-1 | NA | ASSQDTRSYEQY
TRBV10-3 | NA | AISESPYRGTYGYT
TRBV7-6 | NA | ASSLTSTGNREAF
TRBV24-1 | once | ATQAGRYYGYT
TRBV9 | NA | ASSVSGGTHNEQF
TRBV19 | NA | ASNGVGQPQH
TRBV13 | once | ASSSRQVNSPLH
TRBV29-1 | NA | SVLQDSSYEQY
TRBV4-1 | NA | ASSQEGQSNEKLF
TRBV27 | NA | ASSLEGGGGQPQH
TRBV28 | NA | ASSFVTDYGYT
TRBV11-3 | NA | ASSSEGHDSYNEQF
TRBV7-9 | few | ASSFDNEQF
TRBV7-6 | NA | ASSRTRGDNEQF
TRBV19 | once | ASSTDREWGTDTQY
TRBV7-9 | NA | ASRGTMGGANVLT
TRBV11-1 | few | ASSFSPGQGTGTGELF
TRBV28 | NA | ASSLDTGELF
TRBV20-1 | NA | SARGPAGSTGELF
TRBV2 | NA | ASSDSQETQY
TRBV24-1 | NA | ATSVLGFNEQF
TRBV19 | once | ASSFSGETYNEQF
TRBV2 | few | ASGSDEQY
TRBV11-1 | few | ASSSPSEQY
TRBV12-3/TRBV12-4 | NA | ASSLGGDYGYT